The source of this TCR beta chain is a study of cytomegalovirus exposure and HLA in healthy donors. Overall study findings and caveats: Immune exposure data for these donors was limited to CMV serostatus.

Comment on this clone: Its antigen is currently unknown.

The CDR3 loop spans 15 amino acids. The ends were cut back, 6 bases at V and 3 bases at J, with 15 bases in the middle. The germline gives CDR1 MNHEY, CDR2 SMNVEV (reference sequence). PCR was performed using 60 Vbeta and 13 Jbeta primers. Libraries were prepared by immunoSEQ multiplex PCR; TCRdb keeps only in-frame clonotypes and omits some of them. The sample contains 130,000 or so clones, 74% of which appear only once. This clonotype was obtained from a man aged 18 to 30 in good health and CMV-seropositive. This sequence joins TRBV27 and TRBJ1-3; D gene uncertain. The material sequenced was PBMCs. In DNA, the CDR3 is TGTGCCAGCAGCCCCATTGACAACCGTGGAAACACCATATATTTT. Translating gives CASSPIDNRGNTIYF.